Reported below is one T cell receptor (beta chain). The Seattle site enrolled patients during active infection and followed them longitudinally. Source study methods: By means of reference gene primer amplification, nucleated cell counts were estimated. The table came from immunoSEQ multiplex PCR; TCRdb's copy has only in-frame clones and leaves some out. V and J calls and clone size are copied from that table; D and trimming were computed from the DNA. The sample has 99,000 or so clones, around 88% seen once. This entry belongs to a study of blood T cell repertoires in COVID-19. For the study at large: The origin of the acute and convalescent COVID-19 samples was the United States, Italy and Spain. The cDNA or gDNA used as material had been derived from T cells, B-cell-depleted T cells, or PBMCs.

Germline V lookup: CDR1 KGHSH, CDR2 LQKENI. The CDR3 totals 14 residues. The V segment lost 2 bases and the J segment 3 bases; nucleotides outside the gene matches: 0. The sequence derives from a man aged 45-65 years with COVID-19, enrolled during active disease. The sequenced sample consisted of peripheral blood. The V gene is TRBV18, the J gene TRBJ1-4; 7 bases fit TRBD1. CDR3 in amino acids: CASSPGTANEKLFF. DNA of the CDR3: TGTGCCAGCTCACCAGGGACAGCTAATGAAAAACTGTTTTTT.